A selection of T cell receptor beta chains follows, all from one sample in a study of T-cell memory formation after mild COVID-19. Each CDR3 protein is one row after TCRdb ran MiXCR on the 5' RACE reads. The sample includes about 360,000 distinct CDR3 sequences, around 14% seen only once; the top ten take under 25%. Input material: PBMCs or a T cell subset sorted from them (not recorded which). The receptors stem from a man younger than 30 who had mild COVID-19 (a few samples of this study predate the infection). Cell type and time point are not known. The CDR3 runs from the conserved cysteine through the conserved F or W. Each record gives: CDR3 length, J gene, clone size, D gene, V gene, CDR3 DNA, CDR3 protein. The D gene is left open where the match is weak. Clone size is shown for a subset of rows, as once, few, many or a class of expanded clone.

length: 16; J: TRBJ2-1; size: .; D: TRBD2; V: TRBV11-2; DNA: TGTGCCAGCAGCCCTCGGGGGGACTTCTCCTACAATGAGCAGTTCTTC; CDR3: CASSPRGDFSYNEQFF
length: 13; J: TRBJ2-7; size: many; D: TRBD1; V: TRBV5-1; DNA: TGCGCCAGCAGCTGGGGGACAGGGGCCGAGCAGTACTTC; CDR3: CASSWGTGAEQYF
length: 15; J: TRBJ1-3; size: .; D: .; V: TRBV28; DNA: TGTGCCAGCAGTTTATTTCTGGCGCTGGGAAACACCATATATTTT; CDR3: CASSLFLALGNTIYF
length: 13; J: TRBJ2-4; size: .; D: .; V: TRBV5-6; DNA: TGTGCCAGCAGCTACGACGGCAAAAACATTCAGTACTTC; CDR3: CASSYDGKNIQYF
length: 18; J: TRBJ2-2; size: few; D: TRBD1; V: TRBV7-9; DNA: TGTGCCAGCAGCTTTCCGCGGGACAGGGGGAAGAACACCGGGGAGCTGTTTTTT; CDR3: CASSFPRDRGKNTGELFF
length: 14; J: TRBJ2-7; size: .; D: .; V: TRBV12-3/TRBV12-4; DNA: TGTGCCAGCAGTTTGTCGCAGGGGGACTCCGAGCAGTACTTC; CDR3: CASSLSQGDSEQYF
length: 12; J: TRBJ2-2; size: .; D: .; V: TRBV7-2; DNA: TGTGCCAGCAGTTTTCGGGAACAGTCCTTGTTTTTT; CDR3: CASSFREQSLFF
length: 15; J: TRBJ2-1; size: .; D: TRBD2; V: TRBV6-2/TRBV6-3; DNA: TGTGCCAGCGCGTCCGCGGCGGGGGTATACAATGAGCAGTTCTTC; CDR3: CASASAAGVYNEQFF
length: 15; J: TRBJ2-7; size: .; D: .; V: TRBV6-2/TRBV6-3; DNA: TGTGCCAGCAGTTACGGTGGGGCTGACTTCTACGAGCAGTACTTC; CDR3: CASSYGGADFYEQYF
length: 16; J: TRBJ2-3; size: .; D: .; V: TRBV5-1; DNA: TGCGCCAGCAGCACCCGACCTAGCATTGTATCAGATACGCAGTATTTT; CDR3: CASSTRPSIVSDTQYF
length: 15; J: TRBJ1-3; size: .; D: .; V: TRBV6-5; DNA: TGTGCCAGCAGTTACCTACAGGGTTCAGGAAACACCATATATTTT; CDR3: CASSYLQGSGNTIYF
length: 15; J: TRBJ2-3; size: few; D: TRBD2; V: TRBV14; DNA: TGTGCCAGCAGCCAAGAAGGACTAGCGAGGGATACGCAGTATTTT; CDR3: CASSQEGLARDTQYF
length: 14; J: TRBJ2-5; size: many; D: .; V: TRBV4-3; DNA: TGCGCCAGCAGCCGCTCAACAGGGTCAGAGACCCAGTACTTC; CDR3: CASSRSTGSETQYF
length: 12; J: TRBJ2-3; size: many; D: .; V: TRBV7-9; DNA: TGTGCCAGCAGCTTAGGTGCAGATACGCAGTATTTT; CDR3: CASSLGADTQYF
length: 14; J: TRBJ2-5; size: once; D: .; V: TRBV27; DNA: TGTGCCAGCAGTTGTTCCGGCAGCGGAGAGACCCAGTACTTC; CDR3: CASSCSGSGETQYF
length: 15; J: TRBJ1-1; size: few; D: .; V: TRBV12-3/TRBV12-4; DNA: TGTGCCAGCAGTGGGAGGGGGGGCACGAACACTGAAGCTTTCTTT; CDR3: CASSGRGGTNTEAFF
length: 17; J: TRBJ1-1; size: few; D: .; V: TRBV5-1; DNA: TGCGCCAGCAGCTTGTCACGCGTCCGGGGAGATAGCACTGAAGCTTTCTTT; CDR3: CASSLSRVRGDSTEAFF
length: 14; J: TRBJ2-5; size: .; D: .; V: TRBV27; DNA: TGTGCCAGCAGTTTAGCTAGTATAATAGAGACCCAGTACTTC; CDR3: CASSLASIIETQYF
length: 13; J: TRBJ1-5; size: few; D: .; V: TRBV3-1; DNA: TGTGCCAGCAGCCTCGACTGGAATAAGCCCCAGCATTTT; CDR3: CASSLDWNKPQHF
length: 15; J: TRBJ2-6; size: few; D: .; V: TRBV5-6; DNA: TGTGCCAGCACCACCGGGAGCTCTGGGGCCAACGTCCTGACTTTC; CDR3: CASTTGSSGANVLTF
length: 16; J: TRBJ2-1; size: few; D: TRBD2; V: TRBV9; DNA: TGTGCCAGCAGCGTAGGACTGACTAGCGGGGTGGATGAGCAGTTCTTC; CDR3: CASSVGLTSGVDEQFF
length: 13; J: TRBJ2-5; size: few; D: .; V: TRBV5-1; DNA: TGCGCCAGCAGCTGGGATGGTCAAGAGACCCAGTACTTC; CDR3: CASSWDGQETQYF
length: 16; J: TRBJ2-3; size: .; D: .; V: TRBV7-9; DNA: TGTGCCAGCAGCCCTCCGACGGCCCGTAGCACAGATACGCAGTATTTT; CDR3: CASSPPTARSTDTQYF
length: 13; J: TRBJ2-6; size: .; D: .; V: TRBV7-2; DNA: TGTGCCAGCAGCGGCCGTGGGGCCAACGTCCTGACTTTC; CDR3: CASSGRGANVLTF
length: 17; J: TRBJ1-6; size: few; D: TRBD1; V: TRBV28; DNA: TGTGCCAGCAGGACCGGGACAGCGGATCTACTCTATTCACCCCTCCACTTT; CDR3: CASRTGTADLLYSPLHF
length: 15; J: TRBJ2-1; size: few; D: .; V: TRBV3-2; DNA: TGTGCCAGCAGCCAAGACTTGGGGTTACTCAATGAGCAGTTCTTC; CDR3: CASSQDLGLLNEQFF
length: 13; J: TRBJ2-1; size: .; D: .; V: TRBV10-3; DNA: TGTGCCATCAGTATAGCGGAACATAATGAGCAGTTCTTC; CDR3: CAISIAEHNEQFF
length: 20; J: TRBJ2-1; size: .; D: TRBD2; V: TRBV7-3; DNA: TGTGCCAGCAGCCTAAGGTCTAGCGGGGGGGTAAGCGGTAGCTACAATGAGCAGTTCTTC; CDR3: CASSLRSSGGVSGSYNEQFF
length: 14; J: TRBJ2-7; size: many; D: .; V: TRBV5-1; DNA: TGCGCCAGCAGCTTAGCAGGGAACTCCTACGAGCAGTACTTC; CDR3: CASSLAGNSYEQYF
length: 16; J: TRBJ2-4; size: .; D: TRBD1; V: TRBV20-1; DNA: TGCAGTGCCCCCCCCGGACTGACAGGGGACAAAAACGTTCAGTACTTC; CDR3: CSAPPGLTGDKNVQYF
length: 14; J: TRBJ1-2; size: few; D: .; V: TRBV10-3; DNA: TGTGCCATCAGGGGCACACAGGACGGCTATGGCTACACCTTC; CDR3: CAIRGTQDGYGYTF
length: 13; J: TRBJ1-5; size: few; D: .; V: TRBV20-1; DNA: TGCAGTGCTACCCGGGACGCCGATCAGCCCCAGCATTTT; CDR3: CSATRDADQPQHF
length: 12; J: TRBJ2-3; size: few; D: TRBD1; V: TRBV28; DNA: TGTGCCAGCCGACAGGGGGGGGATACGCAGTATTTT; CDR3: CASRQGGDTQYF
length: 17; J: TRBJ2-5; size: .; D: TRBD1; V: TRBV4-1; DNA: TGCGCCAGCAGCCAACCCCTCCAGGGACAGGGTAGGCAGACCCAGTACTTC; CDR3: CASSQPLQGQGRQTQYF
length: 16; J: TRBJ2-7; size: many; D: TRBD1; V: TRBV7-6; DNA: TGTGCCAGCGCCCTGGAGACAGGGCCTTACTCTTACGAGCAGTACTTC; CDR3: CASALETGPYSYEQYF
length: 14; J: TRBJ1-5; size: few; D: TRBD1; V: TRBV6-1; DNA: TGTGCCAGCATCCTGACAGGGCAATATCAGCCCCAGCATTTT; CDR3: CASILTGQYQPQHF
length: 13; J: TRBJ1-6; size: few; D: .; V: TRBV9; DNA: TGTGCCAGCAGCGTAGACAGAAATTCACCCCTCCACTTT; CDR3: CASSVDRNSPLHF
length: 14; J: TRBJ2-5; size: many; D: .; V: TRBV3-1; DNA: TGTGCCAGCAGCCAAGATTTGGGAAAAGAGACCCAGTACTTC; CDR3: CASSQDLGKETQYF
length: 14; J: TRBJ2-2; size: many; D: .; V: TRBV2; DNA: TGTGCCAGCAGTGAGACGGGAAACACCGGGGAGCTGTTTTTT; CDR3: CASSETGNTGELFF
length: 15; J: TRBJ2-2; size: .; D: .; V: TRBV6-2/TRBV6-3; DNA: TGTGCCAGCAGTTACTCGATCGCGAACACCGGGGAGCTGTTTTTT; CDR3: CASSYSIANTGELFF
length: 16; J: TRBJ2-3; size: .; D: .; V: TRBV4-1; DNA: TGCGCCAGCAGCCAAGAAGGGCCGCCTAACACAGATACGCAGTATTTT; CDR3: CASSQEGPPNTDTQYF
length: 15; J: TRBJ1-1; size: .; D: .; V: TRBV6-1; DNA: TGTGCCAGCAGCGAGAGAGGGTACATGAACACTGAAGCTTTCTTT; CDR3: CASSERGYMNTEAFF
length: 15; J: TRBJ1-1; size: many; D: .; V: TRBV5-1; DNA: TGCGCCAGCAGCTTGGGCCTTGGAGGGTACACTGAAGCTTTCTTT; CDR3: CASSLGLGGYTEAFF
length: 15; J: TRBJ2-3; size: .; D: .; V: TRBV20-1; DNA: TGCAGTGCTCAAGATTGGGGGGTTGGCGCAGATACGCAGTATTTT; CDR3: CSAQDWGVGADTQYF